This paragraph reports one TCR beta chain. The target antigen is unknown. Isolation per sample recovered at least 6.5 million PBMCs. Primers used in a second PCR of roughly 7 to 12 cycles were a sample-barcoded 5' primer and a J-beta primer mix. TCRdb itself ran the 5' RACE reads through MiXCR, one entry per CDR3 protein. Of approximately 900,000 distinct CDR3 sequences listed, 48% are singletons. The sample originates from a study of blood T cells in healthy people across ages. Points from the study as a whole: The fall in TCR beta diversity per million T cells was roughly linear with age. More naive CD4+ cells and higher diversity marked long-lived donors relative to aged donors. Unsorted PBMCs blocked a conclusive comparison of naive and antigen-experienced cells.

Germline CDR1 MNHEY, CDR2 SVGEGT. V was trimmed by 2 bases and J by 4 bases, leaving 12 bases between them. The CDR3 contains 14 residues. The clonotype was recovered from a man aged 30-40 years in good health. The chain is built from TRBV6-2 or TRBV6-3 and TRBJ2-7; D not resolved. Sequencing input: blood. CDR3 in amino acids: CASSYEAGEYEQYF. In DNA form, the CDR3 reads TGTGCCAGCAGTTACGAGGCAGGAGAATACGAGCAGTACTTC.